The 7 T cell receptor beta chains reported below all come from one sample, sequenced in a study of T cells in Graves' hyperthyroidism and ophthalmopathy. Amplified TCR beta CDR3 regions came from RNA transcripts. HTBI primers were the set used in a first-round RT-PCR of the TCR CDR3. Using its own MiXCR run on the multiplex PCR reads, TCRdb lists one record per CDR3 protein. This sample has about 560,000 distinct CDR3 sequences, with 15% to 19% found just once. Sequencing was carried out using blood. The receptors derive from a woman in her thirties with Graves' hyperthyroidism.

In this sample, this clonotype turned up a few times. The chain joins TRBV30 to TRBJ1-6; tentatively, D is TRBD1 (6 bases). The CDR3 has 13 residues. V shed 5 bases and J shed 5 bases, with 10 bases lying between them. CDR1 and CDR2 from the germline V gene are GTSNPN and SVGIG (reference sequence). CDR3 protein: CAWAGHNNSPLHF. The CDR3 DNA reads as TGTGCCTGGGCGGGACACAATAATTCACCCCTCCACTTT.

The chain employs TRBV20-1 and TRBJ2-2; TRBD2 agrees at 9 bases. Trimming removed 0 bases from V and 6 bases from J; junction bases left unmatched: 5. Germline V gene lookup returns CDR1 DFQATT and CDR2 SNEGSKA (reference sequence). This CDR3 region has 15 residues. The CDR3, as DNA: TGCAGTGCTAGAGATTTAGCGGGGGAGCCCGGGGAGCTGTTTTTT. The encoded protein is CSARDLAGEPGELFF.

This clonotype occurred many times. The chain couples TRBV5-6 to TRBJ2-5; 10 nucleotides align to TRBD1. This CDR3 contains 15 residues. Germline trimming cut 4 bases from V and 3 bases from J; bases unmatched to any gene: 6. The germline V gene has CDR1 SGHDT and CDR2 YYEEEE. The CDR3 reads CASSRDRGREETQYF. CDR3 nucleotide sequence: TGTGCCAGCAGCCGGGACAGGGGACGAGAAGAGACCCAGTACTTC.

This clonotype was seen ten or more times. CDR3 loop: CSARDGHSEETQYF. The CDR3, as DNA: TGCAGTGCTAGAGATGGTCATTCAGAAGAGACCCAGTACTTC. This chain connects TRBV20-1 to TRBJ2-5; D not certain. Germline CDR1 is DFQATT and CDR2 is SNEGSKA (reference sequence). The CDR3 is made up of 14 amino acids. V was shortened by 0 bases and J by 3 bases, with 11 bases between the two germline ends.

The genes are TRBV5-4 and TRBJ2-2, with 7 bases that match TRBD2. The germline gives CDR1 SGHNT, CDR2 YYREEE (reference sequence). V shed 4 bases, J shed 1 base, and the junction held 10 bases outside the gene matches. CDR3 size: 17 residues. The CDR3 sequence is CASSLDRLAENTGELFF. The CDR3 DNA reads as TGTGCCAGCAGCCTAGACCGGCTAGCGGAGAACACCGGGGAGCTGTTTTTT.

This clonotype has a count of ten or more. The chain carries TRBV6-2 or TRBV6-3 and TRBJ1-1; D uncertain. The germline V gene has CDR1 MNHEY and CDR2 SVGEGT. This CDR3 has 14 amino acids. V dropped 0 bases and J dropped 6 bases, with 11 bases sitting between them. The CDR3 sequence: CASSYSSWVPEAFF. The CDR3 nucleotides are TGTGCCAGCAGTTACTCTTCGTGGGTCCCTGAAGCTTTCTTT.

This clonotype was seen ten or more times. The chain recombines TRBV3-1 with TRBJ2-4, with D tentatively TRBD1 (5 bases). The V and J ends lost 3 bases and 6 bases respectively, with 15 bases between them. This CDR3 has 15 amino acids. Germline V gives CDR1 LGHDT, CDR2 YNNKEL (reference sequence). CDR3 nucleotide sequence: TGTGCCAGCAGCCAGGACACGCATCCGGGAAACATTCAGTACTTC. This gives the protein CASSQDTHPGNIQYF.